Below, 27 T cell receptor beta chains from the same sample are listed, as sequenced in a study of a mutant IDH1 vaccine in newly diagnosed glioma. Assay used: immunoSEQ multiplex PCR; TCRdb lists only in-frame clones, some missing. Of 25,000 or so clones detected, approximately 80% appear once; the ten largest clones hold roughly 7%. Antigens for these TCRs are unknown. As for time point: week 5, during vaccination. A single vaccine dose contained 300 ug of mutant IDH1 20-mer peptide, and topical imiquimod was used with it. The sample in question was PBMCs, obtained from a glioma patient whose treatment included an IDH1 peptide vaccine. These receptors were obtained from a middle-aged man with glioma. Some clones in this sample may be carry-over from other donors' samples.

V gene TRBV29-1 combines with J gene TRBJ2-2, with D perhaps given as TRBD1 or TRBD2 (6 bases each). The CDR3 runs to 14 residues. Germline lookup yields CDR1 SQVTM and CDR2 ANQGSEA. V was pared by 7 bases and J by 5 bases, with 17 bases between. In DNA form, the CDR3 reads TGCAGCGCCCGTCCCGGGGGCCGGACCGGGGAGCTGTTTTTT. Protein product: CSARPGGRTGELFF.

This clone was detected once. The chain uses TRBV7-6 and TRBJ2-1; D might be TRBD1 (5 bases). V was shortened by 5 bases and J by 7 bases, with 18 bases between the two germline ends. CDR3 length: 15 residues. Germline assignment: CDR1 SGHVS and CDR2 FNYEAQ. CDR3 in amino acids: CASSPDSSDGNEQFF. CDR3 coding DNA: TGTGCCAGCAGCCCCGACAGTTCCGACGGGAATGAGCAGTTCTTC.

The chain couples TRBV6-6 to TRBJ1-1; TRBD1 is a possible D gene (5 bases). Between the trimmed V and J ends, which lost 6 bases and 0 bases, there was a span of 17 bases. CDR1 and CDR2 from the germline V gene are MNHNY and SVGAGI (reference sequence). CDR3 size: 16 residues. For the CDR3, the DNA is TGTGCCAGCAGCTTCATGGGGACGGGAATGAACACTGAAGCTTTCTTT. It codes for CASSFMGTGMNTEAFF.

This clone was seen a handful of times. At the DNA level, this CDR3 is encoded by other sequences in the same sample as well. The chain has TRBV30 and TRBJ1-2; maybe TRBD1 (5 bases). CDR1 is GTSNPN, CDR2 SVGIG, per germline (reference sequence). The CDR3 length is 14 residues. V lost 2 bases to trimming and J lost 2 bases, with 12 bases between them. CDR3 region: CAWSLLGRNYGYTF. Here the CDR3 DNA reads TGTGCCTGGAGTCTCCTGGGGCGGAACTATGGCTACACCTTC.

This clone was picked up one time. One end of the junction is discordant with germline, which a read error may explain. CDR3 in amino acids: CASSLEVGGPRDSPLHF. Written as DNA, the CDR3 is TGTGCTAGCAGCTTAGAGGTAGGCGGGCCGAGGGATTCACCCCTCCACTTT. This chain uses TRBV7-7 with TRBJ1-6; D is unresolved. The CDR3 runs to 17 residues. Germline V gene lookup returns CDR1 SSHAT and CDR2 FNYEAQ (reference sequence). The complete variable domain, with remaining parts taken from reference TRBV7-7 and TRBJ1-6, reads GAGVSQSPRYKVTKRGQDVTLRCDPISSHATLYWYQQALGQGPEFLTYFNYEAQPDKSGLPSDRFSAERPEGSISTLTIQRTEQRDSAMYRCASSLEVGGPRDSPLHFGNGTRLTVT.

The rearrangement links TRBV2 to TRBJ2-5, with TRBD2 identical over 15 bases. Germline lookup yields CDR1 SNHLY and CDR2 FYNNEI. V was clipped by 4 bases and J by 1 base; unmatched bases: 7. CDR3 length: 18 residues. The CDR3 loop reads CASSGPGLAGGTQETQYF. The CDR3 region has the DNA TGTGCCAGCAGTGGCCCGGGACTAGCGGGGGGAACCCAAGAGACCCAGTACTTC.

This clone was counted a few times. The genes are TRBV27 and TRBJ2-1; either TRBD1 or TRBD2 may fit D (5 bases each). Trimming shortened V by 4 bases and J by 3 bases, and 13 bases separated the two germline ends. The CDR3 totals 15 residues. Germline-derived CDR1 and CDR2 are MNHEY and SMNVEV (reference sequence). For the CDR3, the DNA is TGTGCCAGCAGTTCACCGGGACGGATCTACAATGAGCAGTTCTTC. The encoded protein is CASSSPGRIYNEQFF.

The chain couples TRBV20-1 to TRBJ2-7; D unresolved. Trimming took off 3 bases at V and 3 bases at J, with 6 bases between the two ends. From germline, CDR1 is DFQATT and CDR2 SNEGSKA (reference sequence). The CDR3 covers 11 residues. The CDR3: CSASLNYEQYF. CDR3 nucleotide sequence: TGCAGTGCTAGCCTAAACTACGAGCAGTACTTC.

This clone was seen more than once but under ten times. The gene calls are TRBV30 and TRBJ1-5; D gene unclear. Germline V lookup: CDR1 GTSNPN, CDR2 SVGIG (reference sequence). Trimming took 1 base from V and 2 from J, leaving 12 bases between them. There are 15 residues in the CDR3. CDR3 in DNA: TGTGCCTGGAGTGGCCCAGGCGTCGGCAATCAGCCCCAGCATTTT. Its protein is CAWSGPGVGNQPQHF.

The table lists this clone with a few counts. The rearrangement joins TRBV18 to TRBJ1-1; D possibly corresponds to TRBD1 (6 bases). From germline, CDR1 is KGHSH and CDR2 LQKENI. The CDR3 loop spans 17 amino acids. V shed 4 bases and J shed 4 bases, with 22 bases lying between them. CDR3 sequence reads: CASSLRPGQQGGTEAFF. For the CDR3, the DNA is TGTGCCAGCTCACTGCGTCCAGGACAGCAAGGGGGCACTGAAGCTTTCTTT.

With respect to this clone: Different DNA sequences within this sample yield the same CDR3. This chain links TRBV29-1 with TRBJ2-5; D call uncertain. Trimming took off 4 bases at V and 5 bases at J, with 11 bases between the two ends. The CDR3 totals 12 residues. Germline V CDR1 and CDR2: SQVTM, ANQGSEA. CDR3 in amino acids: CSVAGQAETQYF. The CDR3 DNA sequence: TGCAGCGTTGCCGGCCAGGCTGAGACCCAGTACTTC.

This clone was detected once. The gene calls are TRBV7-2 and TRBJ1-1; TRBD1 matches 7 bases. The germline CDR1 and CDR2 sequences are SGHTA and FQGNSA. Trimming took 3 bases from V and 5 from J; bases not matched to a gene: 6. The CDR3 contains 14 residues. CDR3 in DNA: TGTGCCAGCAGCTTCCGACAGGGCCGAACTGAAGCTTTCTTT. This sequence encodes CASSFRQGRTEAFF. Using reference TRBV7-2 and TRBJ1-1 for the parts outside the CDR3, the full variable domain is GAGVSQSPSNKVTEKGKDVELRCDPISGHTALYWYRQSLGQGLEFLIYFQGNSAPDKSGLPSDRFSAERTGGSVSTLTIQRTQQEDSAVYLCASSFRQGRTEAFFGQGTRLTVV.

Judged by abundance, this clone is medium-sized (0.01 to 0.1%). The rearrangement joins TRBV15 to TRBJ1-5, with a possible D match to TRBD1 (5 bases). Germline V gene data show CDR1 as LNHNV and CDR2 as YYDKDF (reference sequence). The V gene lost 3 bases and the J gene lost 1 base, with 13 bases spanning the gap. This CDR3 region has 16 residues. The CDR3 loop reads CATSSSGKLSNQPQHF. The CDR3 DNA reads TGTGCCACCAGCAGTTCAGGGAAGTTAAGCAATCAGCCCCAGCATTTT. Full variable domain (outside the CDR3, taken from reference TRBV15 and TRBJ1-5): DAMVIQNPRYQVTQFGKPVTLSCSQTLNHNVMYWYQQKSSQAPKLLFHYYDKDFNNEADTPDNFQSRRPNTSFCFLDIRSPGLGDTAMYLCATSSSGKLSNQPQHFGDGTRLSIL.

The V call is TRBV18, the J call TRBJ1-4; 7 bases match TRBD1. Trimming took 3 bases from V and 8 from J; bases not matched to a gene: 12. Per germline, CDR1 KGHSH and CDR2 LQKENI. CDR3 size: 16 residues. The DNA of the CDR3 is TGTGCCAGCTCACCCCAAGGGATGACAGGGATCGAAAAACTGTTTTTT. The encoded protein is CASSPQGMTGIEKLFF.

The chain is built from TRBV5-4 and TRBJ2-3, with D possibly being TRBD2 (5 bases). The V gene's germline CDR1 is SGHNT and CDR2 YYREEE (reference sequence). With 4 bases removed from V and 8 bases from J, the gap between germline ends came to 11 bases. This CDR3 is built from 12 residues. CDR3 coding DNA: TGTGCCAGCAGCCCGCTCGCGGGTACGCAGTATTTT. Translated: CASSPLAGTQYF.

The CDR3 nucleotides are TGTGCCAGCAGCTTAGTTTCTACAGGGGACTACGAGCAGTACTTC. It specifies CASSLVSTGDYEQYF. The chain combines TRBV7-9 with TRBJ2-7, with 7 bases that match TRBD1. After removal of 1 base from V and 3 bases from J, the junction contained 6 bases not matched to a gene. The CDR3 covers 15 residues. CDR1 is SEHNR and CDR2 is FQNEAQ in the germline V gene (reference sequence).

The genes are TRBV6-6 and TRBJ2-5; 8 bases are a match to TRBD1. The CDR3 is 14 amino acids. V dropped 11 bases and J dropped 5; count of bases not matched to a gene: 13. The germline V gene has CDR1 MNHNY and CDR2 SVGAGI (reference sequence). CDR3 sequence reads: CAGAGGEGVETQYF. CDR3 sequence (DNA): TGTGCCGGGGCAGGGGGCGAGGGTGTGGAGACCCAGTACTTC.

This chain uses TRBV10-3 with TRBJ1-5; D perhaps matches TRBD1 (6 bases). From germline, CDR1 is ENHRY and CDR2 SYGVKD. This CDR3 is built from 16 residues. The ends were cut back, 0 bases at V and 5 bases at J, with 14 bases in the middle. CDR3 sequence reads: CAISESWQGSYQPQHF. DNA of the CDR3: TGTGCCATCAGTGAGTCTTGGCAGGGGAGTTATCAGCCCCAGCATTTT.

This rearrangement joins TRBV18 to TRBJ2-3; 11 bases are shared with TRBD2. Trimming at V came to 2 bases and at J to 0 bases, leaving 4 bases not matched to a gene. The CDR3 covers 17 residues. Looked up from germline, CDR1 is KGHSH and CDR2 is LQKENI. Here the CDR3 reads CASSPILAGVSTDTQYF. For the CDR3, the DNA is TGTGCCAGCTCACCAATACTAGCGGGGGTGAGCACAGATACGCAGTATTTT.

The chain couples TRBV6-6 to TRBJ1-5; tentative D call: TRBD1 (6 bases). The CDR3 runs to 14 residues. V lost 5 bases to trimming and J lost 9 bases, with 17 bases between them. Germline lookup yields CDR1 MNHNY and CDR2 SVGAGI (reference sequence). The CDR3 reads CASSRTAPMGPQHF. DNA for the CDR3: TGTGCCAGCAGTCGGACAGCCCCTATGGGGCCCCAGCATTTT.

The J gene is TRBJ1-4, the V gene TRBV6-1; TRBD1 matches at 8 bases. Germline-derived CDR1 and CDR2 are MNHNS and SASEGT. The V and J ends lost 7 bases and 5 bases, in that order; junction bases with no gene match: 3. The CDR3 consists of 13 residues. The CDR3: CASKRDRNEKLFF. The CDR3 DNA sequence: TGTGCCAGCAAGCGGGACAGGAATGAAAAACTGTTTTTT.

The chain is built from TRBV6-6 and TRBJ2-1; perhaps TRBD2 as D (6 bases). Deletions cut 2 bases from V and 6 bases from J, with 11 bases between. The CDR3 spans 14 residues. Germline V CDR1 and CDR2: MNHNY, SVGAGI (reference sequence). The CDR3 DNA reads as TGTGCCAGCAGTTACGTGTCCGGGGGCAATGAGCAGTTCTTC. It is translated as CASSYVSGGNEQFF.

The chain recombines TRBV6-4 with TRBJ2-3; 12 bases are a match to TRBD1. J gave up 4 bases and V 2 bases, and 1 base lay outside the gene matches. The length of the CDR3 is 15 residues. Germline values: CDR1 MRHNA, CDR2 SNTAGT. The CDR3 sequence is CASSDGTGGADTQYF. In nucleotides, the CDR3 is TGTGCCAGCAGTGACGGGACAGGGGGCGCAGATACGCAGTATTTT.

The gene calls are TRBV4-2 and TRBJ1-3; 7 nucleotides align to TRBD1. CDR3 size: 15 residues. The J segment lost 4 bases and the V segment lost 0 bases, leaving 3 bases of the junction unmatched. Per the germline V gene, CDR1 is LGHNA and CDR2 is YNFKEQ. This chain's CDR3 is CASSQDGRGGNTIYF. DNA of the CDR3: TGTGCCAGCAGCCAAGATGGCAGGGGGGGAAACACCATATATTTT.

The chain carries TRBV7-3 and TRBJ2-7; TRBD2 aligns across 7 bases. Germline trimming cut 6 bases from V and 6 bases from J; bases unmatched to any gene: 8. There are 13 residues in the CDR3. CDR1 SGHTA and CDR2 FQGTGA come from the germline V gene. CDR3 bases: TGTGCCAGCAGTTTCTCCGGGAGGAGCGAGCAGTACTTC. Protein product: CASSFSGRSEQYF. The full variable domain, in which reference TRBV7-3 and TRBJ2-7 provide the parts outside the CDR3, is GAGVSQTPSNKVTEKGKYVELRCDPISGHTALYWYRQSLGQGPEFLIYFQGTGAADDSGLPNDRFFAVRPEGSVSTLKIQRTERGDSAVYLCASSFSGRSEQYFGPGTRLTVT.

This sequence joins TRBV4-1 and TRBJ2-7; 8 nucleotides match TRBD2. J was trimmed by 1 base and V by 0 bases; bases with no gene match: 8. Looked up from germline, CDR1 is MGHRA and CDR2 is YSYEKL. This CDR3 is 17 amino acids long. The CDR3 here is CASSQEALADRSYEQYF. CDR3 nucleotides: TGCGCCAGCAGCCAAGAAGCACTAGCGGATAGGTCCTACGAGCAGTACTTC.

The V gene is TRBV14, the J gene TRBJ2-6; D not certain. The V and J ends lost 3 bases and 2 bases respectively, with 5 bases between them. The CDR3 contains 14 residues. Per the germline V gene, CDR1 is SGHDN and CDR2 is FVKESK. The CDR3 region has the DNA TGTGCCAGCAGCCACTCGGCTGGGGCCAACGTCCTGACTTTC. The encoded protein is CASSHSAGANVLTF.